These 2 T cell receptor beta chains originate from one sample sequenced in a study of T cells in Graves' hyperthyroidism and ophthalmopathy. There were TCR beta CDR3 regions amplified from RNA transcripts. HTBI primers were the set used in a first-round RT-PCR of the TCR CDR3. TCRdb redid the calling of the multiplex PCR reads with MiXCR, one entry per CDR3 protein. This sample has over 500,000 distinct CDR3 sequences; 14% occur once, and the top ten carry around 13%. The sample taken for sequencing was blood. The receptors originated from a woman aged 40 to 55 with Graves' hyperthyroidism.

This clonotype was picked up many times. The chain uses TRBV2 and TRBJ2-3; 14 nucleotides match TRBD2. Germline V gives CDR1 SNHLY, CDR2 FYNNEI. The CDR3 is 15 amino acids. Trimming took 7 bases from V and 4 from J; bases not matched to a gene: 4. The CDR3 protein is CASTGLAGGADTQYF. The CDR3 region has the DNA TGTGCCAGCACCGGACTAGCGGGAGGCGCAGATACGCAGTATTTT.

This clonotype was counted only a few times. This chain uses TRBV10-3 with TRBJ1-1, with D tentatively TRBD1 (6 bases). This CDR3 is 16 amino acids long. Germline lookup yields CDR1 ENHRY and CDR2 SYGVKD. With 5 bases removed from V and 0 bases from J, the gap between germline ends came to 16 bases. CDR3: CAISKARDTMNTEAFF. The CDR3 coding sequence is TGTGCCATCAGTAAAGCCCGGGACACTATGAACACTGAAGCTTTCTTT.